Following are 26 T cell receptor beta chains from one sample sequenced in a study of cytomegalovirus exposure and HLA in healthy donors. Researchers ran the PCR with 60 Vbeta and 13 Jbeta primers. Some clones are missing from TCRdb's copy, which holds only in-frame ones; the method was immunoSEQ multiplex PCR. The sample holds about 200,000 clones, 86% seen once. The sequenced sample consisted of PBMCs. Every receptor here comes from a woman in her twenties or thirties in good health and CMV-seronegative.

This clone showed up just once. The rearrangement joins TRBV28 to TRBJ2-1; tentative D call: TRBD2 (7 bases). Germline CDR1 is MDHEN and CDR2 is SYDVKM. This CDR3 region has 15 residues. V shed 3 bases and J shed 5 bases, with 14 bases lying between them. The CDR3 protein is CASSFRGARHNEQFF. CDR3 nucleotides: TGTGCCAGCAGTTTCCGGGGGGCCCGGCACAATGAGCAGTTCTTC.

This chain links TRBV7-6 with TRBJ2-1, with D possibly TRBD2 on 6 matching bases. V was shortened by 5 bases and J by 8 bases, with 19 bases between the two germline ends. The CDR3 spans 15 residues. Germline V gene lookup returns CDR1 SGHVS and CDR2 FNYEAQ. The CDR3 protein is CASSTSPSARDEQFF. The CDR3 bases are TGTGCCAGCAGCACCAGCCCTAGCGCCAGGGATGAGCAGTTCTTC.

V is TRBV2 and J is TRBJ2-7; D call uncertain. The CDR3 has 13 residues. Trimming pared 8 bases from V and 4 bases from J, leaving 15 bases between. CDR1 is SNHLY and CDR2 is FYNNEI in the germline V gene. The DNA of the CDR3 is TGTGCCAGCTATCAAGCTATCATTTACGAGCAGTACTTC. Its translation: CASYQAIIYEQYF.

This chain connects TRBV7-2 to TRBJ2-1, with D maybe TRBD2 (6 bases). In germline, CDR1 is SGHTA, CDR2 FQGNSA. The CDR3 length is 16 residues. The V and J ends lost 5 bases and 1 base respectively, with 15 bases between them. CDR3 loop: CASSKPGTQSYNEQFF. CDR3 in DNA: TGTGCCAGCAGCAAACCCGGGACTCAGTCCTACAATGAGCAGTTCTTC.

This chain joins TRBV28 and TRBJ2-3; D is perhaps TRBD2 (6 bases). The length of the CDR3 is 15 residues. V shed 3 bases and J shed 1 base, with 11 bases lying between them. From germline, CDR1 is MDHEN and CDR2 SYDVKM. CDR3 DNA sequence: TGTGCCAGCAGTTTGGCGGGGAGAGGCACAGATACGCAGTATTTT. Protein product: CASSLAGRGTDTQYF.

In regard to this clone: Other DNA sequences of this sample code for an identical CDR3. This chain links TRBV28 with TRBJ1-1; D gene uncertain. Deletions cut 3 bases from V and 5 bases from J, with 4 bases between. This CDR3 is built from 11 residues. Germline V gene sequence: CDR1 MDHEN, CDR2 SYDVKM. CDR3 DNA: TGTGCCAGCAGTTTCAGGACTGAAGCTTTCTTT. Its protein is CASSFRTEAFF.

The rearrangement links TRBV4-2 to TRBJ1-2, with TRBD1 matching 7 bases. Per the germline V gene, CDR1 is LGHNA and CDR2 is YNFKEQ. The CDR3 has 15 residues. The V segment lost 0 bases and the J segment 4 bases; nucleotides outside the gene matches: 5. The CDR3 nucleotides read TGTGCCAGCAGCCAAGACACAGGGGACGGCTATGGCTACACCTTC. It yields the protein CASSQDTGDGYGYTF.

The V and J genes are TRBV9 and TRBJ2-3; a weak D match, TRBD2 (5 bases). CDR1 is SGDLS and CDR2 is YYNGEE in the germline V gene. With 4 bases removed from V and 0 bases from J, the gap between germline ends came to 9 bases. The CDR3 consists of 14 residues. The CDR3 reads CASSFSESTDTQYF. CDR3 DNA: TGTGCCAGCAGCTTTAGCGAGAGCACAGATACGCAGTATTTT.

This clone has more than one count but fewer than ten. V gene TRBV28 combines with J gene TRBJ2-1; 7 bases fit TRBD2. The germline CDR1 and CDR2 sequences are MDHEN and SYDVKM. J gave up 11 bases and V 10 bases, and 8 bases lay outside the gene matches. There are 11 residues in the CDR3. The CDR3 DNA sequence: TGTGCCACCTCCGGGGAGGGGAAGCAGTTCTTC. The encoded protein is CATSGEGKQFF. Complete variable domain (other parts from reference TRBV28 and TRBJ2-1): DVKVTQSSRYLVKRTGEKVFLECVQDMDHENMFWYRQDPGLGLRLIYFSYDVKMKEKGDIPEGYSVSREKKERFSLILESASTNQTSMYLCATSGEGKQFFGPGTRLTVL.

This sequence joins TRBV6-6 and TRBJ1-4; the match to TRBD1 covers 11 bases. J lost 8 bases, V lost 5 bases, and 4 bases had no gene match. The CDR3 sequence is 14 residues long. Germline V gene lookup returns CDR1 MNHNY and CDR2 SVGAGI (reference sequence). The CDR3 loop reads CASSGDRGKEKLFF. CDR3 DNA: TGTGCCAGCAGTGGGGACAGGGGGAAGGAAAAACTGTTTTTT.

This clone has a single count. The chain joins TRBV4-1 to TRBJ1-3, with D maybe TRBD1 (6 bases). Germline V gene data show CDR1 as MGHRA and CDR2 as YSYEKL. The CDR3 runs to 13 residues. V was pared by 4 bases and J by 4 bases, with 8 bases between. The CDR3 nucleotides read TGCGCCAGCAGCCTAGACAGGGGAAACACCATATATTTT. Translation: CASSLDRGNTIYF.

The chain has TRBV6-1 and TRBJ2-7, with 7 nucleotides matching TRBD2. The CDR3 is 17 amino acids. CDR1 is MNHNS and CDR2 is SASEGT in the germline V gene. The V and J ends lost 4 bases and 4 bases, in that order; junction bases with no gene match: 16. The CDR3 loop is CASSGHSIAGGIYEQYF. In DNA, the CDR3 is TGTGCCAGCAGTGGACACTCGATAGCGGGCGGGATTTACGAGCAGTACTTC.

The chain carries TRBV6-5 and TRBJ2-7, with TRBD1 matching over 7 bases. Germline V CDR1 and CDR2: MNHEY, SVGAGI. The CDR3 spans 13 residues. The ends lost 5 bases at V and 3 bases at J; junction bases unmatched: 4. DNA for the CDR3: TGTGCCAGCAGTACAGGGGCATTCTACGAGCAGTACTTC. It yields the protein CASSTGAFYEQYF.

This clone appeared once. This rearrangement joins TRBV4-1 to TRBJ2-5; 7 nucleotides agree with TRBD1. Germline CDR1 is MGHRA and CDR2 is YSYEKL. With 3 bases clipped from V and 5 bases from J, the junction kept 12 bases outside the gene matches. The CDR3 consists of 16 residues. In DNA form, the CDR3 reads TGCGCCAGCAGCCACCAAACGAGACAGGGCTCGGAGACCCAGTACTTC. It is translated as CASSHQTRQGSETQYF.

CDR3 residues: CASSQYLRLEQYF. CDR3 sequence (DNA): TGCGCCAGCAGCCAATATCTTAGACTCGAGCAGTACTTC. The V call is TRBV4-1, the J call TRBJ2-7; D uncertain. This CDR3 has 13 amino acids. The germline gives CDR1 MGHRA, CDR2 YSYEKL. V lost 2 bases and J lost 6, with 11 bases in between.

The gene calls are TRBV7-8 and TRBJ2-7; the match to TRBD2 covers 8 bases. Trimming took 8 bases from V and 3 from J; bases not matched to a gene: 9. The CDR3 runs to 14 residues. Germline loops: CDR1 SGHVS, CDR2 FQNEAQ. The DNA of the CDR3 is TGTGCCAGCCGGGGGGGTAAACGGGGCTACGAGCAGTACTTC. This codes for CASRGGKRGYEQYF. The full variable domain, in which reference TRBV7-8 and TRBJ2-7 provide the parts outside the CDR3, is GAGVSQSPRYKVAKRGQDVALRCDPISGHVSLFWYQQALGQGPEFLTYFQNEAQLDKSGLPSDRFFAERPEGSVSTLKIQRTQQEDSAVYLCASRGGKRGYEQYFGPGTRLTVT.

There are a few counts of this clone. J is TRBJ2-1 and V is TRBV5-1; 9 positions agree with TRBD1. This CDR3 has 17 residues. Germline loops: CDR1 SGHRS, CDR2 YFSETQ. The J segment lost 3 bases and the V segment lost 0 bases, leaving 7 bases of the junction unmatched. Here the CDR3 reads CASSLVRTGANYNEQFF. For the CDR3, the DNA is TGCGCCAGCAGCTTGGTACGGACAGGGGCCAACTACAATGAGCAGTTCTTC.

The CDR3 region has the DNA TGTGCCAGCAGTTTATCCCCCAGGCCGGAGACCCAGTACTTC. Amino acid sequence: CASSLSPRPETQYF. This chain links TRBV28 with TRBJ2-5; the D is unclear. CDR1 is MDHEN and CDR2 is SYDVKM in the germline V gene. The CDR3 consists of 14 residues. The V and J ends lost 1 base and 5 bases respectively, with 11 bases between them. Full variable domain (missing parts from reference TRBV28 and TRBJ2-5): DVKVTQSSRYLVKRTGEKVFLECVQDMDHENMFWYRQDPGLGLRLIYFSYDVKMKEKGDIPEGYSVSREKKERFSLILESASTNQTSMYLCASSLSPRPETQYFGPGTRLLVL.

The J gene is TRBJ2-3, the V gene TRBV7-8; 7 bases are a match to TRBD2. With V trimmed by 0 bases and J by 4 bases, 4 bases remained unmatched. The CDR3 consists of 15 residues. In germline, CDR1 is SGHVS, CDR2 FQNEAQ. The CDR3 DNA reads as TGTGCCAGCAGCTTAGCGGGAGGGCCATCAGATACGCAGTATTTT. It yields the protein CASSLAGGPSDTQYF.

The chain combines TRBV7-6 with TRBJ2-3; D possibly corresponds to TRBD2 (6 bases). V lost 0 bases and J lost 0, with 10 bases in between. The CDR3 has 16 amino acids. The germline gives CDR1 SGHVS, CDR2 FNYEAQ. CDR3 sequence (DNA): TGTGCCAGCAGCTTAGCTTCCGGGACTAGCACAGATACGCAGTATTTT. It yields the protein CASSLASGTSTDTQYF.

The count of this clone is one. This chain uses TRBV5-6 with TRBJ2-7, with TRBD2 identical over 8 bases. Germline V gives CDR1 SGHDT, CDR2 YYEEEE. V lost 1 base and J lost 7; bases outside the gene matches: 13. The CDR3 has 16 amino acids. CDR3 residues: CASSLSGGDYLGEQYF. In nucleotides, the CDR3 is TGTGCCAGCAGCTTGTCGGGGGGGGACTACTTAGGAGAGCAGTACTTC.

A few counts support this clone. The chain carries TRBV6-5 and TRBJ2-5, with D perhaps TRBD1 (6 bases). Germline CDR1 MNHEY, CDR2 SVGAGI. This CDR3 contains 13 residues. Trimming removed 6 bases at V and 5 bases at J, with 13 bases between. CDR3 nucleotides: TGTGCCAGCAGCATGCCAGGGGCTGAGACCCAGTACTTC. Protein: CASSMPGAETQYF.

This rearrangement joins TRBV2 to TRBJ2-3, with 9 bases lining up with TRBD1. This CDR3 has 15 amino acids. V gave up 6 bases and J gave up 5 bases; unmatched junction bases: 9. The germline V gene encodes CDR1 SNHLY and CDR2 FYNNEI. In nucleotides, the CDR3 is TGTGCCAGCAGGGGCCGGGACAGGGTGAGAGATACGCAGTATTTT. It yields the protein CASRGRDRVRDTQYF. Full variable domain (missing parts from reference TRBV2 and TRBJ2-3): EPEVTQTPSHQVTQMGQEVILRCVPISNHLYFYWYRQILGQKVEFLVSFYNNEISEKSEIFDDQFSVERPDGSNFTLKIRSTKLEDSAMYFCASRGRDRVRDTQYFGPGTRLTVL.

V is TRBV7-9 and J is TRBJ2-7; 7 bases match TRBD1. The J segment lost 0 bases and the V segment lost 5 bases, leaving 7 bases of the junction unmatched. The CDR3 is 15 amino acids. Looked up from germline, CDR1 is SEHNR and CDR2 is FQNEAQ (reference sequence). The CDR3 reads CASSPKTGSSYEQYF. CDR3 coding DNA: TGTGCCAGCAGCCCAAAGACAGGGAGCTCCTACGAGCAGTACTTC.

The DNA for the CDR3 is TGCGCCAGCAGGGGGCAAGGGGCCCACGATGAAGCTTTCTTT. Amino acid sequence: CASRGQGAHDEAFF. The gene calls are TRBV5-1 and TRBJ1-1; tentative D call: TRBD1 (5 bases). CDR1 is SGHRS, CDR2 YFSETQ, per germline. V dropped 5 bases and J dropped 7 bases, with 18 bases sitting between them. The CDR3 spans 14 residues.

The chain is built from TRBV5-1 and TRBJ1-1; 9 nucleotides agree with TRBD1. Germline assignment: CDR1 SGHRS and CDR2 YFSETQ. This CDR3 is 14 amino acids long. The V and J ends lost 3 bases and 3 bases, in that order; junction bases with no gene match: 3. DNA for the CDR3: TGCGCCAGCAGCTCGACAGGGGGGGACACTGAAGCTTTCTTT. Amino acid sequence: CASSSTGGDTEAFF.